Shown below are 24 T cell receptor beta chains from a single sample sequenced in a study of T cells of healthy individuals. Via MiXCR, TCRdb re-called the 5' RACE reads, giving one row per CDR3 protein. The sample lists around 63,000 distinct CDR3 sequences, about 16% seen once, with 4% to 5% in the top ten. These receptors were obtained from a human donor in good health.

The CDR3 DNA follows: TGTGCCACCAGCAGAGATGGGGGGACAGCGAACACCGGGGAGCTGTTTTTT. Translating gives CATSRDGGTANTGELFF. This chain uses TRBV15 with TRBJ2-2; tentatively, D is TRBD1 (7 bases). The CDR3 extends over 17 amino acids. Germline V gives CDR1 LNHNV, CDR2 YYDKDF (reference sequence). Trimming took off 0 bases at V and 0 bases at J, with 11 bases between the two ends. Complete variable domain (other parts from reference TRBV15 and TRBJ2-2): DAMVIQNPRYQVTQFGKPVTLSCSQTLNHNVMYWYQQKSSQAPKLLFHYYDKDFNNEADTPDNFQSRRPNTSFCFLDIRSPGLGDTAMYLCATSRDGGTANTGELFFGEGSRLTVL.

The chain links TRBV24-1 to TRBJ2-1, with 7 bases identical to TRBD2. The J call is doubtful: the DNA matches TRBJ2-7 better. Germline CDR1 and CDR2: KGHDR and SFDVKD. The CDR3 is 14 amino acids. Here the CDR3 DNA reads TGTGCCACCAGTGATTTCGGGGGGTCGAATGAGCAGTACTTC. Translated, it gives CATSDFGGSNEQYF.

V usage is TRBV19 and J usage is TRBJ2-7; D might be TRBD1 or TRBD2, each matching 5 bases. Germline V gives CDR1 LNHDA, CDR2 SQIVND (reference sequence). Trimming took 3 bases from V and 4 from J, leaving 10 bases between them. CDR3 length: 13 amino acids. DNA of the CDR3: TGTGCCAGTAGTATGGGGGTAGGGTACGAGCAGTACTTC. This encodes CASSMGVGYEQYF.

This chain connects TRBV12-3 or TRBV12-4 to TRBJ2-4; 10 positions agree with TRBD1. The V and J ends lost 1 base and 8 bases, in that order; junction bases with no gene match: 5. This CDR3 comprises 15 residues. The CDR3 protein is CASSLGPGTGDIQYF. In DNA, the CDR3 is TGTGCCAGCAGTTTAGGACCCGGGACAGGGGACATTCAGTACTTC.

This clonotype has only a few counts. The V gene is TRBV7-2, the J gene TRBJ2-3; D may be TRBD1 or TRBD2 (5 bases each). The germline V and J ends were trimmed by 1 base and 7 bases, with 9 bases remaining between them. Per germline, CDR1 SGHTA and CDR2 FQGNSA. The CDR3 covers 13 residues. Here the CDR3 reads CASSLEWGNTQYF. The CDR3, as DNA: TGTGCCAGCAGCTTAGAGTGGGGGAATACGCAGTATTTT.

This clonotype came up many times. The chain combines TRBV24-1 with TRBJ2-3, with TRBD2 matching over 7 bases. The CDR3 loop spans 16 amino acids. Germline assignment: CDR1 KGHDR and CDR2 SFDVKD. The junction had 11 bases not matched to a gene; V was cut back by 7 bases and J by 2 bases. This chain's CDR3 is CATSKGTGLYTDTQYF. The CDR3 coding sequence is TGTGCCACCAGCAAGGGGACGGGACTATACACAGATACGCAGTATTTT.

This clonotype was seen many times. The rearrangement joins TRBV29-1 to TRBJ2-5; 10 positions match TRBD1. The CDR3 spans 12 residues. Germline V lookup: CDR1 SQVTM, CDR2 ANQGSEA. V lost 7 bases to trimming and J lost 4 bases; unmatched junction nucleotides: 3. The CDR3 region has the DNA TGCAGCGGCCGGGACAGGGGAGAGACCCAGTACTTC. As protein: CSGRDRGETQYF.

This clonotype was seen at least ten times. The chain is built from TRBV6-6 and TRBJ1-3, with 7 bases matching TRBD1. Unmatched junction bases numbered 9, after V lost 6 bases and J lost 1 base. Per germline, CDR1 MNHNY and CDR2 SVGAGI (reference sequence). This CDR3 has 16 residues. The CDR3 here is CASSSLTGVSGNTIYF. In DNA form, the CDR3 reads TGTGCCAGCAGCAGTCTAACAGGGGTGTCTGGAAACACCATATATTTT.

This clonotype was found a few times. The V and J genes are TRBV12-3 or TRBV12-4 and TRBJ1-2; D remains unclear. V was trimmed by 2 bases and J by 8 bases, leaving 6 bases between them. The CDR3 loop spans 11 amino acids. The CDR3 is CASSLWLGYTF. For the CDR3, the DNA is TGTGCCAGCAGTTTATGGCTCGGCTACACCTTC.

This clonotype has a count of ten or more. The chain carries TRBV28 and TRBJ1-5, with D possibly being TRBD1 (6 bases). V was shortened by 2 bases and J by 4 bases, with 21 bases between the two germline ends. The CDR3 is made up of 18 amino acids. Germline assignment: CDR1 MDHEN and CDR2 SYDVKM. Here the CDR3 reads CASSLNPRGGGRNQPQHF. The CDR3 nucleotides are TGTGCCAGCAGTTTAAATCCGAGAGGAGGGGGTCGGAATCAGCCCCAGCATTTT. The whole variable domain, filled in from reference TRBV28 and TRBJ1-5, reads DVKVTQSSRYLVKRTGEKVFLECVQDMDHENMFWYRQDPGLGLRLIYFSYDVKMKEKGDIPEGYSVSREKKERFSLILESASTNQTSMYLCASSLNPRGGGRNQPQHFGDGTRLSIL.

This clonotype has at least ten counts. This sequence joins TRBV6-5 and TRBJ2-7, with 11 nucleotides matching TRBD1. The CDR3 consists of 14 residues. In germline, CDR1 is MNHEY, CDR2 SVGAGI. The V gene end was trimmed by 7 bases and the J gene end by 6 bases; junction bases not matched to a gene: 8. The CDR3 region is CASNPGTGGLEQYF. The CDR3 DNA reads TGTGCCAGCAATCCCGGGACAGGGGGTCTCGAGCAGTACTTC.

V usage is TRBV4-3 and J usage is TRBJ2-1; 8 bases match TRBD2. The CDR3 is 17 amino acids. CDR1 is LGHNA and CDR2 is YSLEER in the germline V gene. Losses at the gene ends were 0 bases for V and 3 bases for J; bases not matched to a gene: 7. CDR3 sequence reads: CASSQDVRLAGYNEQFF. The CDR3 DNA is TGCGCCAGCAGCCAAGATGTCCGGCTAGCGGGCTACAATGAGCAGTTCTTC.

The chain has TRBV20-1 and TRBJ2-4, with D possibly being TRBD1 or TRBD2 (5 bases each). The CDR3 has 13 amino acids. Germline V CDR1 and CDR2: DFQATT, SNEGSKA (reference sequence). V shed 7 bases and J shed 5 bases, with 15 bases lying between them. The DNA of the CDR3 is TGCAGTGTTACCGGGACCGCCGAAAACATTCAGTACTTC. Translated: CSVTGTAENIQYF.

This clonotype was found many times. This chain connects TRBV20-1 to TRBJ1-2; TRBD1 agrees at 9 bases. CDR1 DFQATT and CDR2 SNEGSKA come from the germline V gene (reference sequence). J lost 4 bases, V lost 6 bases, and 3 bases had no gene match. CDR3 size: 12 residues. The CDR3 nucleotides are TGCAGTGCAGAGGACAGGGGCTATGGCTACACCTTC. It is translated as CSAEDRGYGYTF.

The chain is built from TRBV5-1 and TRBJ2-2; 8 bases align to TRBD1. From germline, CDR1 is SGHRS and CDR2 YFSETQ. V was clipped by 3 bases and J by 2 bases; unmatched bases: 3. This CDR3 region has 15 residues. Here the CDR3 reads CASSSDRENTGELFF. The CDR3 DNA follows: TGCGCCAGCAGCTCGGACAGGGAAAACACCGGGGAGCTGTTTTTT.

This clonotype was seen a handful of times. This chain links TRBV2 with TRBJ2-7, with 10 bases identical to TRBD2. Germline trimming cut 8 bases from V and 4 bases from J; bases unmatched to any gene: 8. The CDR3 covers 14 residues. CDR1 SNHLY and CDR2 FYNNEI come from the germline V gene. In DNA form, the CDR3 reads TGTGCCAGCTCTGGACTAGCGGACCTTTACGAGCAGTACTTC. Protein sequence: CASSGLADLYEQYF. The variable domain in full, with the rest retrieved from reference TRBV2 and TRBJ2-7, is EPEVTQTPSHQVTQMGQEVILRCVPISNHLYFYWYRQILGQKVEFLVSFYNNEISEKSEIFDDQFSVERPDGSNFTLKIRSTKLEDSAMYFCASSGLADLYEQYFGPGTRLTVT.

This clonotype was seen more than once but under ten times. V usage is TRBV12-3 or TRBV12-4 and J usage is TRBJ2-7, with a tentative D call TRBD2 (5 bases). Deletions cut 4 bases from V and 3 bases from J, with 7 bases between. The CDR3 consists of 12 residues. The CDR3 DNA is TGTGCCAGCAGTTCCGGGAACTACGAGCAGTACTTC. Its protein product is CASSSGNYEQYF.

The chain employs TRBV6-2 or TRBV6-3 and TRBJ2-1; D is possibly TRBD1 or TRBD2 (5 bases each). The CDR3 loop spans 14 amino acids. V was pared by 3 bases and J by 4 bases, with 10 bases between. From germline, CDR1 is MNHEY and CDR2 SVGEGT. CDR3 DNA sequence: TGTGCCAGCAGTTATCGGGGCGCATACAATGAGCAGTTCTTC. This gives the protein CASSYRGAYNEQFF.

This clonotype was found a few times. This chain uses TRBV21-1 with TRBJ2-7; the D call TRBD1 from the table was never checked on the DNA. TRBV21-1 corresponds to a pseudogene. This CDR3 region has 15 residues. This chain's CDR3 is CASSKGRDRSYEQYF. The CDR3 DNA reads TGTGCCAGCAGCAAGGGTCGGGACCGCTCCTACGAGCAGTACTTC.

The V and J genes are TRBV29-1 and TRBJ2-2; TRBD1 aligns across 10 bases. This CDR3 is 14 amino acids long. Germline V gene sequence: CDR1 SQVTM, CDR2 ANQGSEA. V lost 7 bases to trimming and J lost 1 base; unmatched junction nucleotides: 3. The CDR3 here is CSAGDRGNTGELFF. CDR3 nucleotide sequence: TGCAGCGCCGGGGACAGGGGGAACACCGGGGAGCTGTTTTTT.

This clonotype was found many times. The gene calls are TRBV7-2 and TRBJ2-7; 8 positions agree with TRBD2. The CDR3 totals 15 residues. Germline V lookup: CDR1 SGHTA, CDR2 FQGNSA. J gave up 2 bases and V 6 bases, and 9 bases lay outside the gene matches. CDR3 amino acids: CASSKSGGYPYEQYF. CDR3 bases: TGTGCCAGCAGTAAAAGCGGGGGATACCCCTACGAGCAGTACTTC.

This chain joins TRBV29-1 and TRBJ2-3, with D unclear. The CDR3 consists of 13 residues. Germline V CDR1 and CDR2: SQVTM, ANQGSEA. The V end was cut by 7 bases, the J end by 2 bases, with 13 bases between. CDR3 loop: CSGQVSFTDTQYF. In DNA, the CDR3 is TGCAGCGGGCAGGTGTCCTTCACAGATACGCAGTATTTT.

This clonotype was counted many times. The gene calls are TRBV5-5 and TRBJ2-3, with 7 bases that match TRBD1. Unmatched junction bases numbered 7, after V lost 1 base and J lost 2 bases. The CDR3 has 16 amino acids. Germline V CDR1 and CDR2: SGHKS, YYEKEE (reference sequence). The CDR3: CASSLQPDRVTDTQYF. DNA for the CDR3: TGTGCCAGCAGCTTGCAGCCCGACAGGGTCACAGATACGCAGTATTTT.

The chain has TRBV7-2 and TRBJ2-3; 7 positions agree with TRBD2. Germline V lookup: CDR1 SGHTA, CDR2 FQGNSA. Unmatched junction bases numbered 4, after V lost 0 bases and J lost 4 bases. The CDR3 contains 15 residues. Here the CDR3 reads CASSLAGGEADTQYF. The CDR3 DNA sequence: TGTGCCAGCAGCTTAGCGGGGGGGGAGGCAGATACGCAGTATTTT.